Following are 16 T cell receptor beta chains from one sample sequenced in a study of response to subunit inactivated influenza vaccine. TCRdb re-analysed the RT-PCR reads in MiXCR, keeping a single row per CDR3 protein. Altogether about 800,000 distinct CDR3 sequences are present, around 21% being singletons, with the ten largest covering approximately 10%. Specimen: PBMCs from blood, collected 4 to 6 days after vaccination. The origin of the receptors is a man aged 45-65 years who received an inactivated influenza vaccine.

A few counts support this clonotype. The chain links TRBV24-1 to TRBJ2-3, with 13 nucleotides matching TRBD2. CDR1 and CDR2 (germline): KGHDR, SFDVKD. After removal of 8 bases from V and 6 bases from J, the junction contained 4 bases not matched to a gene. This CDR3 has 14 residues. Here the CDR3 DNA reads TGTGCCACCAAACTAGCGGGGGGGCCCGATACGCAGTATTTT. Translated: CATKLAGGPDTQYF.

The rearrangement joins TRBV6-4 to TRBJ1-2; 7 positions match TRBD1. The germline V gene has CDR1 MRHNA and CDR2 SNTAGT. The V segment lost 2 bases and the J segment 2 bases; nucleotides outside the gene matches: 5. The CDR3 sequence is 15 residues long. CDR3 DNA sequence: TGTGCCAGCAGTGACGACAGGGTCACCAACTATGGCTACACCTTC. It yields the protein CASSDDRVTNYGYTF.

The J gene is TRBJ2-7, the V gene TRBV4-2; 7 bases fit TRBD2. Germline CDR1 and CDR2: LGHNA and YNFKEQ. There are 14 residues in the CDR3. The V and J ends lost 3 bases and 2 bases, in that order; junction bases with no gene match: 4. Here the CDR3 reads CASSQTSRTYEQYF. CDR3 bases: TGTGCCAGCAGCCAGACTAGCCGGACCTACGAGCAGTACTTC.

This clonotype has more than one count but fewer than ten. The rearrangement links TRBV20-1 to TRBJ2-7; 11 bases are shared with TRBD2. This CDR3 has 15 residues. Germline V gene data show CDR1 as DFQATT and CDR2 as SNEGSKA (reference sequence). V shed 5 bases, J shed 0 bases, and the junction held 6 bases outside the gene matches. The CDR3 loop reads CSARPLAGGSYEQYF. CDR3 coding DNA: TGCAGTGCTCGTCCGCTAGCGGGAGGCTCCTACGAGCAGTACTTC.

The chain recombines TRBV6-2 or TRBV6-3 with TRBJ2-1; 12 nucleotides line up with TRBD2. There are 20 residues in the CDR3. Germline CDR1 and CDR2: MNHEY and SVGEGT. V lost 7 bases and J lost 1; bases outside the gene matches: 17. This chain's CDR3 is CASKKRLAGVQGDSYNEQFF. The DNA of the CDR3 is TGTGCCAGCAAAAAAAGACTAGCGGGAGTACAGGGGGATTCCTACAATGAGCAGTTCTTC.

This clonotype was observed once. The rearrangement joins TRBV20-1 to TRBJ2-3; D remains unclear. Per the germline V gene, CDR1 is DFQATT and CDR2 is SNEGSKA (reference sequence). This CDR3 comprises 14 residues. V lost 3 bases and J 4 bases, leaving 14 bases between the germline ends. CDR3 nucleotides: TGCAGTGCTAGGCGGCCTTTCCTCGCAGATACGCAGTATTTT. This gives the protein CSARRPFLADTQYF.

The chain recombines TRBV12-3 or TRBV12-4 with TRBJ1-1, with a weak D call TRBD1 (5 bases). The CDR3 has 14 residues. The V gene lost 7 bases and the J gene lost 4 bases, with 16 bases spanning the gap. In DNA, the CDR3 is TGTGCCAGCACCTTATATATAAGGGGCACTGAAGCTTTCTTT. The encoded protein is CASTLYIRGTEAFF.

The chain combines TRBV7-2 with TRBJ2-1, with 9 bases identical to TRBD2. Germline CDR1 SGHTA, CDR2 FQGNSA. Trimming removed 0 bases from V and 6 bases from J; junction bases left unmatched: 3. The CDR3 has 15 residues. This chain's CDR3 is CASSLAAGGLNEQFF. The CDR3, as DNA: TGTGCCAGCAGCTTAGCAGCGGGGGGACTCAATGAGCAGTTCTTC.

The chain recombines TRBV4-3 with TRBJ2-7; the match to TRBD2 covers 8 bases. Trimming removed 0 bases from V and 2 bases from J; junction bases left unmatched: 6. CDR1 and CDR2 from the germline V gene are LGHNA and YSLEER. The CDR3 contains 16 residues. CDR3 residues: CASSQDFSGVTYEQYF. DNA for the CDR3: TGCGCCAGCAGCCAAGATTTTAGCGGGGTTACCTACGAGCAGTACTTC.

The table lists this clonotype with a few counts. The CDR3 spells CAISDPSYEQYF. Written as DNA, the CDR3 is TGTGCCATCAGTGACCCCTCGTACGAGCAGTACTTC. The chain recombines TRBV10-3 with TRBJ2-7; D remains unclear. Germline CDR1 is ENHRY and CDR2 is SYGVKD. This CDR3 has 12 amino acids. Between the trimmed V and J ends, which lost 3 bases and 4 bases, there was a span of 7 bases.

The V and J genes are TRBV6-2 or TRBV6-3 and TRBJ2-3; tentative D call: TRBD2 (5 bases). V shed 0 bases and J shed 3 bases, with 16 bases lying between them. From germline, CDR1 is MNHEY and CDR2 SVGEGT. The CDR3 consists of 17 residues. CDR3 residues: CASSYSGWSSETDTQYF. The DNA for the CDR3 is TGTGCCAGCAGTTACTCCGGGTGGAGTAGCGAGACAGATACGCAGTATTTT.

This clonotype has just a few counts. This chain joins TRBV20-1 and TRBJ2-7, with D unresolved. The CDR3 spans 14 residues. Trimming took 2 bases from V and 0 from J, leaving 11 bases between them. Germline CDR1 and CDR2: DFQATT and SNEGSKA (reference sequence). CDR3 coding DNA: TGCAGTGCTAGATTTGGCCGGCACTCCTACGAGCAGTACTTC. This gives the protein CSARFGRHSYEQYF.

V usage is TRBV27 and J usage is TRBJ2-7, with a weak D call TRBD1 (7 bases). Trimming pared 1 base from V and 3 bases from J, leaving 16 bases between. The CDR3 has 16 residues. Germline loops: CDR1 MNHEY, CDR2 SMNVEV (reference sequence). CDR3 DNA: TGTGCCAGCAGTTTATTTGGAGGGGGCATGATCTACGAGCAGTACTTC. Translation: CASSLFGGGMIYEQYF.

CDR3 sequence (DNA): TGTGCCAGCAGCAGGTCCAGAGCCCTAGCCAAAAACATTCAGTACTTC. Its protein product is CASSRSRALAKNIQYF. V usage is TRBV6-2 or TRBV6-3 and J usage is TRBJ2-4; D gene uncertain. The V gene lost 6 bases and the J gene lost 0 bases, with 15 bases spanning the gap. The CDR3 spans 16 residues. Germline assignment: CDR1 MNHEY and CDR2 SVGEGT.

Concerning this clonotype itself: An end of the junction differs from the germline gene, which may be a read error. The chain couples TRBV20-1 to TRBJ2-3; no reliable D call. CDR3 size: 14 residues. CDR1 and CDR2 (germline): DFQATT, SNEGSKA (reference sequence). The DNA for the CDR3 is TGCAGTGCAAGAGCATATCTTGGCACAGATACGCAGTATTTT. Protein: CSARAYLGTDTQYF.

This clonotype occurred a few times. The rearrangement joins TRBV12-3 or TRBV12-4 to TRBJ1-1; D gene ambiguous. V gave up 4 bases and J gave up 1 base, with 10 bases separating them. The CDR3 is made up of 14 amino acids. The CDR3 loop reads CASSSPMENTEAFF. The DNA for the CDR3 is TGTGCCAGCAGTTCCCCGATGGAGAACACTGAAGCTTTCTTT.